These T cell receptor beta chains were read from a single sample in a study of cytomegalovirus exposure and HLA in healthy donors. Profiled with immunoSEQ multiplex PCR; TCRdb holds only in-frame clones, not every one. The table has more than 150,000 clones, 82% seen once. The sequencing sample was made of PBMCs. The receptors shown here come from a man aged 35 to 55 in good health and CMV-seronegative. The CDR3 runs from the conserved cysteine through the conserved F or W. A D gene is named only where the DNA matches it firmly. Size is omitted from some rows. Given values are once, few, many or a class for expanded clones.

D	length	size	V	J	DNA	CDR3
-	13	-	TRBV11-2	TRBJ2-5	TGTGCCAGCAGCCCGACAGTGGTAGAGACCCAGTACTTC	CASSPTVVETQYF
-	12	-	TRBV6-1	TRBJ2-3	TGTGCCAGCACGCCGGTTACAGATACGCAGTATTTT	CASTPVTDTQYF
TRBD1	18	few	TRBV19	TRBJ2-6	TGTGCCAGCTCCCGGGACAGGCCCCAAGGGTCTGGGGCCAACGTCCTGACTTTC	CASSRDRPQGSGANVLTF
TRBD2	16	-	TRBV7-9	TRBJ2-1	TGTGCCAGCAGCTTAGCCCTAGCGGTGACCTACAATGAGCAGTTCTTC	CASSLALAVTYNEQFF
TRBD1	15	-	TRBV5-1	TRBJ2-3	TGCGCCAGCAGCAACCGGGACAGCCTGGCAGATACGCAGTATTTT	CASSNRDSLADTQYF
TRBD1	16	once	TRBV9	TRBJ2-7	TGTGCCAGCAGCGTAGCGACAGGGTGGGGTAGAAACGAGCAGTACTTC	CASSVATGWGRNEQYF
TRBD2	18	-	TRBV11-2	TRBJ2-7	TGTGCCAGCAGCTTAGATCAGTGGGGGCGGGGGGCCGCGGACGAGCAGTACTTC	CASSLDQWGRGAADEQYF
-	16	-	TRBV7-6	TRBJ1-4	TGTGCCAGCAGCAAGGGACAACCCGCGACTAATGAAAAACTGTTTTTT	CASSKGQPATNEKLFF
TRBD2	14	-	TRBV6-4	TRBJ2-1	TGTGCCAGCAGTCCCCGGGGACTAGCCGATACGCAGTTCTTC	CASSPRGLADTQFF
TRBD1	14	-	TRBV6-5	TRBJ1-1	TGTGCCAGCAGCCAGGACAGGGGGGCGCATGGGGCTTTCTTT	CASSQDRGAHGAFF
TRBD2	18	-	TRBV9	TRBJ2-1	TGTGCCAGCTCCCCGCAGGTAGCGGGGTTCCGCTCCTACAATGAGCAGTTCTTC	CASSPQVAGFRSYNEQFF
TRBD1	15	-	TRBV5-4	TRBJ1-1	TGTGCCAGCAGTCACCCGGGACAGGGGAACACTGAAGCTTTCTTT	CASSHPGQGNTEAFF
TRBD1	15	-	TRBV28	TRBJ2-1	TGTGCCAGCAGTTTCTATGGGACAGGACACAATGAGCAGTTCTTC	CASSFYGTGHNEQFF
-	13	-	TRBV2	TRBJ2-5	TGTGCCAACACTCGAGGGACTTTGGAGACCCAGTACTTC	CANTRGTLETQYF
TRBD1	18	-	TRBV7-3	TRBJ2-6	TGTGCCACCAATGAACCGGGACAGCAATCCTCTGGGGCCAACGTCCTGACTTTC	CATNEPGQQSSGANVLTF
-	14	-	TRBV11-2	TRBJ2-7	TGTGCCAGCAGCTTATCCCCAGGGCCCTACGAGCAGTACTTC	CASSLSPGPYEQYF
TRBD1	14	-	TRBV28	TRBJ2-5	TGTGCCAGCAGTTCGGGGACAGGATTGAAGACCCAGTACTTC	CASSSGTGLKTQYF
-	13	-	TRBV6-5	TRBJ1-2	TGTGCCAGCAGTTCCCCTTGGGGGGAGGGCTACACCTTC	CASSSPWGEGYTF
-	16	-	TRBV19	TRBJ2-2	TGTGCCAGTAGTATAGGGGTCCGAGCGGGTACCGGGGAGCTGTTTTTT	CASSIGVRAGTGELFF
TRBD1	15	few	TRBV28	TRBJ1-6	TGTGCCACCCTCGGACAGGGAGAGCTTAATTCACCCCTCCACTTT	CATLGQGELNSPLHF
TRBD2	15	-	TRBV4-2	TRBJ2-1	TGTGCCAGCAGCCAAGATAAGCGGGGGTCCGATGAGCAGTTCTTC	CASSQDKRGSDEQFF
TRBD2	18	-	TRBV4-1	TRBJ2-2	TGCGCCAGCAGCCAAAACGCAGTGACTAGCGGAAACACCGGGGAGCTGTTTTTT	CASSQNAVTSGNTGELFF
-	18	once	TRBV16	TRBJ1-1	TGTGCCAGCAGCCAATATCTGCGGAGGGACCAGATGAACACTGAAGCTTTCTTT	CASSQYLRRDQMNTEAFF
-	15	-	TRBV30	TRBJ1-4	TGTGCCTGGAGTGCAGACCGAGACAGGAATGAAAAACTGTTTTTT	CAWSADRDRNEKLFF
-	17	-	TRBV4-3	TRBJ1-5	TGCGCCAGCAGCCCCCCCCCACTTCGGTCTCACAATCAGCCCCAGCATTTT	CASSPPPLRSHNQPQHF
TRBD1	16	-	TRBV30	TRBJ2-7	TGTGCCTGGGACGGTATGCCAGGGACAGACCCTTACGAGCAGTACTTC	CAWDGMPGTDPYEQYF
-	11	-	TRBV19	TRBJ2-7	TGTGCCAGTAGTTCGGGTTACGAGCAGTACTTC	CASSSGYEQYF
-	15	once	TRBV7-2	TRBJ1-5	TGTGCCAGCAGCTTAAAGCCAGGGGGCAATCAGCCCCAGCATTTT	CASSLKPGGNQPQHF
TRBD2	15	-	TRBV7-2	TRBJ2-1	TGTGCCAGCAGCTCCCGCGGGGGCGGGAGGAATGAGCAGTTCTTC	CASSSRGGGRNEQFF
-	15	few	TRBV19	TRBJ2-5	TGTGCCAGTCAACATGAGGGTACACTCAAGGAGACCCAGTACTTC	CASQHEGTLKETQYF
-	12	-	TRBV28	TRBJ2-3	TGTGCCAGTGGAGCGGGCACAGATACGCAGTATTTT	CASGAGTDTQYF
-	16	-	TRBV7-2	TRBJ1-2	TGTGCCAGCAGCCGCTCAAGGGGGACGGCGAACTATGGCTACACCTTC	CASSRSRGTANYGYTF
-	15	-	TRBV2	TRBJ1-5	TGTGCCAGCAGCGTCCAGGTGTTAAGCAATCAGCCCCAGCATTTT	CASSVQVLSNQPQHF
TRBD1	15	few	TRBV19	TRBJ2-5	TGTGCCAGTAGTCGAGGGACAGACCCTCAAGAGACCCAGTACTTC	CASSRGTDPQETQYF
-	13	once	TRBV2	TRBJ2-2	TGTGCCAGCGGGGGCGACTCCCCCGGGGAGCTGTTTTTT	CASGGDSPGELFF
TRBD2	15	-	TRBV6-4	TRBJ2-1	TGTGCCAGCAGTGCCCTAGCGGGGGCATACAATGAGCAGTTCTTC	CASSALAGAYNEQFF
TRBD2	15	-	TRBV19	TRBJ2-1	TGTGCCAGTAGTATACCAGGCGGGGGGGCGAATGAGCAGTTCTTC	CASSIPGGGANEQFF
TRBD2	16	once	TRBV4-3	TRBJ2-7	TGCGCCAGCAGCCAAGATATAGCGGGGGCCTACTACGAGCAGTACTTC	CASSQDIAGAYYEQYF
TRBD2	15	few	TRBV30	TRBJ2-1	TGTGCCTGTGTCCCTGCCCGGGGGGTGCAGAATGAGCAGTTCTTC	CACVPARGVQNEQFF
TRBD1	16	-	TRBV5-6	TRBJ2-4	TGTGCCAGCAGCGACAGGGGGCTTAATACCAAAAACATTCAGTACTTC	CASSDRGLNTKNIQYF
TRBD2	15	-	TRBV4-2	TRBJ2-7	TGTGCCAGCAGCCGGGCAGCGGGAGTGGGCTACGAGCAGTACTTC	CASSRAAGVGYEQYF
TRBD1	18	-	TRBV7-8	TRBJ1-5	TGTGCCAGCAGCTTAGCGGGGACAGGGTTGTTGGGCAATCAGCCCCAGCATTTT	CASSLAGTGLLGNQPQHF
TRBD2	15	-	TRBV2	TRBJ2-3	TGTGCCAGCAGTGCGGGGACTAGCGGCACAGATACGCAGTATTTT	CASSAGTSGTDTQYF
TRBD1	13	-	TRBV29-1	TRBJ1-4	TGCAGCGACTCCAGCAGGGGGCGTGAAAAACTGTTTTTT	CSDSSRGREKLFF
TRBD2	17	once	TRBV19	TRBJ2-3	TGTGCCAGTAGTGCGGCCGTAGCGGGGGGGCCTGATGGTACGCAGTATTTT	CASSAAVAGGPDGTQYF
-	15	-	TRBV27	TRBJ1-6	TGTGCCAGCAGTTTTTGGCAGGTGGATAATTCACCCCTCCACTTT	CASSFWQVDNSPLHF
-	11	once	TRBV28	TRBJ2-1	TGTGCCAGCAGTTCCTATAATGAGCAGTTCTTC	CASSSYNEQFF
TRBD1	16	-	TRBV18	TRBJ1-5	TGTGCCAGCTCACCACAGGGAGGGACAGGGGATCAGCCCCAGCATTTT	CASSPQGGTGDQPQHF
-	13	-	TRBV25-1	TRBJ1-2	TGTGCCAGCAGTGAATCAGGGAAGGATGGCTACACCTTC	CASSESGKDGYTF
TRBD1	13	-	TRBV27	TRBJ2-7	TGTGCCAGCGGCTTGGGACAGACTTACGAGCAGTACTTC	CASGLGQTYEQYF
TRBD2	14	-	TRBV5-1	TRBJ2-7	TGCGCCAGTGCCTTGCAGCTAGCGGGAGACGAGCAGTACTTC	CASALQLAGDEQYF